A single sample gave rise to the 22 T cell receptor beta chains below, sequenced in a study of naive CD8 T cells in extremely preterm neonates. Sequenced by immunoSEQ multiplex PCR; TCRdb stores in-frame clones only, minus some. Of several thousand clones in the sample, 95% to 98% are singletons; the top ten hold less than 1.5%. The specimen sequenced was naive CD8+ T cells from blood. These receptor sequences come from a human donor in good health.

The rearrangement joins TRBV9 to TRBJ1-6, with D hard to call. The CDR3 loop spans 16 amino acids. Germline CDR1 SGDLS, CDR2 YYNGEE. V was clipped by 6 bases and J by 3 bases, with 16 bases between them. CDR3 in DNA: TGTGCCAGCACCTCTCCACCGGGAGACTATAATTCACCCCTCCACTTT. Translated, it gives CASTSPPGDYNSPLHF.

The CDR3 is CSVDDERTPYGYTF. CDR3 in DNA: TGCAGCGTTGATGACGAAAGGACTCCCTATGGCTACACCTTC. The chain links TRBV29-1 to TRBJ1-2; D gene unclear. Germline V gene sequence: CDR1 SQVTM, CDR2 ANQGSEA. V was pared by 3 bases and J by 4 bases, with 15 bases between. CDR3 length: 14 residues.

The chain recombines TRBV6-5 with TRBJ1-1; possible D gene TRBD1, 5 bases. The germline gives CDR1 MNHEY, CDR2 SVGAGI. This CDR3 is built from 13 residues. With 2 bases removed from V and 4 bases from J, the gap between germline ends came to 8 bases. In DNA form, the CDR3 reads TGTGCCAGCAGTTACAGGGGAGGCACTGAAGCTTTCTTT. This codes for CASSYRGGTEAFF.

The rearrangement links TRBV5-4 to TRBJ1-2; no definite D call. This CDR3 comprises 13 residues. CDR1 and CDR2 from the germline V gene are SGHNT and YYREEE (reference sequence). The V gene lost 4 bases and the J gene lost 5 bases, with 12 bases spanning the gap. CDR3 bases: TGTGCCAGCAGCCAAGAGGTGATTTATGGCTACACCTTC. Its protein product is CASSQEVIYGYTF.

This chain connects TRBV4-1 to TRBJ2-4; D is uncertain. The V gene's germline CDR1 is MGHRA and CDR2 YSYEKL. The CDR3 totals 16 residues. V shed 2 bases and J shed 0 bases, with 11 bases lying between them. In DNA form, the CDR3 reads TGCGCCAGCAGCCAAATGACGTCAGGAGCCAAAAACATTCAGTACTTC. Protein product: CASSQMTSGAKNIQYF.

The V call is TRBV13, the J call TRBJ2-5, with D possibly being TRBD2 (6 bases). Trimming shortened V by 3 bases and J by 1 base, and 9 bases separated the two germline ends. This CDR3 comprises 14 residues. Germline lookup yields CDR1 PRHDT and CDR2 FYEKMQ (reference sequence). The CDR3 loop reads CASSFGDSQETQYF. The CDR3, as DNA: TGTGCCAGCAGCTTTGGGGACTCCCAAGAGACCCAGTACTTC. The variable domain in full, with the rest retrieved from reference TRBV13 and TRBJ2-5, is AAGVIQSPRHLIKEKRETATLKCYPIPRHDTVYWYQQGPGQDPQFLISFYEKMQSDKGSIPDRFSAQQFSDYHSELNMSSLELGDSALYFCASSFGDSQETQYFGPGTRLLVL.

The rearrangement uses TRBV7-9 and TRBJ2-7; 9 nucleotides align to TRBD2. This CDR3 has 15 residues. V lost 5 bases, J lost 2 bases, and 7 bases stayed unmatched. Germline V CDR1 and CDR2: SEHNR, FQNEAQ (reference sequence). Here the CDR3 reads CASSPGTSPAYEQYF. The DNA of the CDR3 is TGTGCCAGCAGCCCCGGGACTAGCCCGGCCTACGAGCAGTACTTC.

The chain links TRBV5-4 to TRBJ1-1, with D perhaps matching TRBD1 (5 bases). This CDR3 region has 14 residues. V was pared by 2 bases and J by 4 bases, with 12 bases between. Looked up from germline, CDR1 is SGHNT and CDR2 is YYREEE (reference sequence). Here the CDR3 reads CASSFKAGGTEAFF. The DNA of the CDR3 is TGTGCCAGCAGCTTCAAGGCGGGGGGCACTGAAGCTTTCTTT.

The chain is built from TRBV6-5 and TRBJ2-1; 8 bases fit TRBD1. J gave up 8 bases and V 2 bases, and 5 bases lay outside the gene matches. The CDR3 extends over 14 amino acids. Germline V CDR1 and CDR2: MNHEY, SVGAGI. CDR3 loop: CASSYGTGPYEQFF. The DNA of the CDR3 is TGTGCCAGCAGTTACGGGACAGGACCATATGAGCAGTTCTTC.

V is TRBV5-8 and J is TRBJ2-1, with 7 bases that match TRBD1. The CDR3 is 14 residues long. The J segment lost 14 bases and the V segment lost 0 bases, leaving 11 bases of the junction unmatched. Per the germline V gene, CDR1 is SGHTS and CDR2 is YDEGEE. The CDR3: CASSLAEGETGKFF. DNA for the CDR3: TGTGCCAGCAGCTTGGCAGAAGGTGAGACAGGGAAGTTCTTC.

The chain joins TRBV9 to TRBJ2-1; 11 bases agree with TRBD2. The CDR3 length is 14 residues. V lost 3 bases to trimming and J lost 8 bases; unmatched junction nucleotides: 4. Germline V gene lookup returns CDR1 SGDLS and CDR2 YYNGEE. This CDR3 is CASSGSGRGDEQFF. The DNA for the CDR3 is TGTGCCAGCAGCGGTAGCGGGAGGGGGGATGAGCAGTTCTTC.

This clone was counted a single time. The rearrangement uses TRBV27 and TRBJ2-6; D is unclear. The germline gives CDR1 MNHEY, CDR2 SMNVEV (reference sequence). V lost 2 bases and J lost 1, with 3 bases in between. The CDR3 is 14 residues long. CDR3 DNA: TGTGCCAGCAGTTTACTTTCTGGGGCCAACGTCCTGACTTTC. Protein sequence: CASSLLSGANVLTF. The complete variable domain, with remaining parts taken from reference TRBV27 and TRBJ2-6, reads EAQVTQNPRYLITVTGKKLTVTCSQNMNHEYMSWYRQDPGLGLRQIYYSMNVEVTDKGDVPEGYKVSRKEKRNFPLILESPSPNQTSLYFCASSLLSGANVLTFGAGSRLTVL.

The chain uses TRBV4-2 and TRBJ2-2, with D perhaps TRBD1 (5 bases). Trimming left V 1 base short and J 1 base short, with 7 bases between. The CDR3 is 15 residues long. Germline V gives CDR1 LGHNA, CDR2 YNFKEQ. The CDR3 nucleotides are TGTGCCAGCAGCCAAGGAACAGGGAACACCGGGGAGCTGTTTTTT. Amino acid sequence: CASSQGTGNTGELFF.

The chain combines TRBV25-1 with TRBJ2-1, with TRBD1 matching over 7 bases. The junction had 8 bases not matched to a gene; V was cut back by 10 bases and J by 5 bases. The CDR3 consists of 13 residues. CDR1 MGHDK and CDR2 SYGVNS come from the germline V gene. This chain's CDR3 is CATTGRSNNEQFF. CDR3 sequence (DNA): TGTGCCACGACAGGGAGATCCAACAATGAGCAGTTCTTC. The full variable domain, with the rest looked up from reference TRBV25-1 and TRBJ2-1, is EADIYQTPRYLVIGTGKKITLECSQTMGHDKMYWYQQDPGMELHLIHYSYGVNSTEKGDLSSESTVSRIRTEHFPLTLESARPSHTSQYLCATTGRSNNEQFFGPGTRLTVL.

This chain's CDR3 is CASVAGGAHTYEQYF. The CDR3 DNA follows: TGTGCCTCGGTAGCGGGAGGCGCCCATACCTACGAGCAGTACTTC. This chain connects TRBV25-1 to TRBJ2-7; TRBD2 aligns across 10 bases. V lost 11 bases to trimming and J lost 2 bases; unmatched junction nucleotides: 12. The CDR3 runs to 15 residues. Germline V gene data show CDR1 as MGHDK and CDR2 as SYGVNS.

This clone was counted once. The rearrangement links TRBV11-2 to TRBJ2-3; D is uncertain. Germline CDR1 SGHAT, CDR2 FQNNGV. V was clipped by 5 bases and J by 2 bases, with 14 bases between them. CDR3 size: 15 residues. In nucleotides, the CDR3 is TGTGCCAGCAGCCCCTTGGGCGAATCCACAGATACGCAGTATTTT. Protein product: CASSPLGESTDTQYF.

This chain links TRBV7-6 with TRBJ2-3, with 8 bases aligning to TRBD1. The V and J ends lost 5 bases and 7 bases, in that order; junction bases with no gene match: 17. The CDR3 loop spans 17 amino acids. CDR1 and CDR2 from the germline V gene are SGHVS and FNYEAQ. This chain's CDR3 is CASSAKVRDRSGHTQYF. In nucleotides, the CDR3 is TGTGCCAGCAGCGCAAAGGTTAGGGACAGGTCGGGGCATACGCAGTATTTT.

The rearrangement uses TRBV28 and TRBJ1-2, with D unresolved. The CDR3 runs 12 residues. Germline V gene data show CDR1 as MDHEN and CDR2 as SYDVKM. Trimming took 5 bases from V and 9 from J, leaving 13 bases between them. CDR3 nucleotides: TGTGCCAGCAGTCCAGAGGGTGGAAGCTACACCTTC. Amino acid sequence: CASSPEGGSYTF.

The chain's CDR3 is CASRGGGLYNEQFF. The DNA of the CDR3 is TGTGCCAGCAGAGGGGGCGGGCTTTACAATGAGCAGTTCTTC. The rearrangement links TRBV7-9 to TRBJ2-1; 7 bases align to TRBD1. The V gene's germline CDR1 is SEHNR and CDR2 FQNEAQ (reference sequence). V trimming: 6 bases; J trimming: 4 bases; junction bases outside the gene matches: 6. The CDR3 sequence is 14 residues long.

V gene TRBV30 combines with J gene TRBJ2-7; D perhaps matches TRBD2 (7 bases). V was trimmed by 2 bases and J by 4 bases, leaving 15 bases between them. Germline CDR1 and CDR2: GTSNPN and SVGIG (reference sequence). The CDR3 has 14 residues. CDR3 loop: CAWSLGGGKYEQYF. CDR3 sequence (DNA): TGTGCCTGGAGTCTAGGGGGGGGGAAGTACGAGCAGTACTTC. Full variable domain (remainder filled in from reference TRBV30 and TRBJ2-7): SQTIHQWPATLVQPVGSPLSLECTVEGTSNPNLYWYRQAAGRGLQLLFYSVGIGQISSEVPQNLSASRPQDRQFILSSKKLLLSDSGFYLCAWSLGGGKYEQYFGPGTRLTVT.

The chain uses TRBV7-9 and TRBJ1-2; tentative D call: TRBD1 (5 bases). CDR3 length: 15 amino acids. Between the trimmed V and J ends, which lost 5 bases and 6 bases, there was a span of 19 bases. Germline-derived CDR1 and CDR2 are SEHNR and FQNEAQ (reference sequence). The CDR3 loop is CASSLGGGLKDGYTF. The DNA for the CDR3 is TGTGCCAGCAGCCTCGGGGGGGGACTGAAGGATGGCTACACCTTC.

The chain joins TRBV27 to TRBJ2-7; 9 positions agree with TRBD1. The V gene end was trimmed by 6 bases and the J gene end by 3 bases; junction bases not matched to a gene: 3. This CDR3 contains 13 residues. Germline-derived CDR1 and CDR2 are MNHEY and SMNVEV (reference sequence). Here the CDR3 DNA reads TGTGCCAGCAGCCCGGGACAGGGCTACGAGCAGTACTTC. This sequence encodes CASSPGQGYEQYF.